The source of this TCR beta chain is a study of T cell repertoires in cytomegalovirus infection. Overall study: CMV epitopes that were recently identified and HLA-C-restricted were used alongside well-studied HLA-B-restricted ones. Public TCR beta signatures marked donors with CMV infection and the matching HLA. General study findings and limits: Cumulative public TCR beta family frequency identified CMV carriers with the relevant HLA.

Worth noting for this clonotype: Antigen specificity is unknown.

V lost 7 bases to trimming and J lost 2 bases, with 12 bases between them. The germline V gene encodes CDR1 MNHEY and CDR2 SMNVEV (reference sequence). The CDR3 is 14 residues long. TCRdb reprocessed the reads with MiXCR, giving one entry per CDR3 protein. Here the sample spans hundreds of thousands of distinct CDR3 sequences, around 32% being singletons. This receptor was identified in a human donor in good health (CMV status not recorded). Some clones in this sample may be carry-over from other donors' samples. The sequenced sample was cultured PBMCs, obtained from culture after CMV antigen stimulation. The genes are TRBV27 and TRBJ2-1; D call uncertain. The CDR3 sequence: CASTSGLAYNEQFF. CDR3 nucleotide sequence: TGTGCCAGCACGTCCGGGCTAGCCTACAATGAGCAGTTCTTC.